These 9 T cell receptor beta chains came from one sample sequenced in a study of blood T cell repertoires in COVID-19. Data came from immunoSEQ multiplex PCR; TCRdb stores just in-frame clones and leaves some out. This table holds some 200,000 clones, about 80% found once. The specimen was PBMCs or T cells enriched from blood (not recorded which). These receptors all come from a man between 35 and 55 years old who had recovered from COVID-19.

The chain has TRBV6-1 and TRBJ2-7; possibly TRBD2 for D (5 bases). Germline-derived CDR1 and CDR2 are MNHNS and SASEGT. Trimming shortened V by 0 bases and J by 1 base, and 13 bases separated the two germline ends. The CDR3 is made up of 16 amino acids. The CDR3 protein is CASSEARGRVSYEQYF. The CDR3 DNA sequence: TGTGCCAGCAGTGAAGCTCGGGGAAGGGTGTCCTACGAGCAGTACTTC.

The chain combines TRBV10-3 with TRBJ2-7; 8 nucleotides agree with TRBD1. The CDR3 is 14 residues long. The germline CDR1 and CDR2 sequences are ENHRY and SYGVKD. The J segment lost 5 bases and the V segment lost 6 bases, leaving 9 bases of the junction unmatched. The CDR3 reads CAIRQGQGSNEQYF. The CDR3 coding sequence is TGTGCCATCAGACAAGGACAGGGTTCGAACGAGCAGTACTTC.

This clone was counted a single time. The chain recombines TRBV10-1 with TRBJ2-1, with a tentative D call TRBD1 (6 bases). This CDR3 contains 15 residues. Trimming shortened V by 4 bases and J by 4 bases, and 14 bases separated the two germline ends. The V gene's germline CDR1 is WNHNN and CDR2 SYGVQD (reference sequence). The CDR3 loop reads CASSGLGAAYNEQFF. The CDR3 nucleotides are TGCGCCAGCAGTGGATTGGGGGCCGCGTACAATGAGCAGTTCTTC.

V is TRBV6-5 and J is TRBJ1-2; D gene ambiguous. The germline V and J ends were trimmed by 7 bases and 4 bases, with 10 bases remaining between them. The CDR3 is made up of 12 amino acids. The germline V gene encodes CDR1 MNHEY and CDR2 SVGAGI. The CDR3 sequence is CASTSRSYGYTF. CDR3 DNA sequence: TGTGCCAGCACCTCCCGGTCCTATGGCTACACCTTC.

The chain carries TRBV4-3 and TRBJ2-2; 9 bases agree with TRBD1. Germline V gene lookup returns CDR1 LGHNA and CDR2 YSLEER. This CDR3 is built from 16 residues. The V gene end was trimmed by 5 bases and the J gene end by 2 bases; junction bases not matched to a gene: 6. The CDR3 here is CASSSPGQGNTGELFF. CDR3 DNA sequence: TGCGCCAGCAGCAGCCCGGGACAGGGTAACACCGGGGAGCTGTTTTTT.

The chain employs TRBV7-2 and TRBJ2-2; a possible D gene is TRBD2 (5 bases). CDR1 and CDR2 from the germline V gene are SGHTA and FQGNSA. CDR3 length equals 16 residues. With 3 bases removed from V and 4 bases from J, the gap between germline ends came to 15 bases. CDR3 DNA sequence: TGTGCCAGCAGCTTCTCCTCTGGGAGAGGCACCGGGGAGCTGTTTTTT. Translated, it gives CASSFSSGRGTGELFF.

The V call is TRBV5-1, the J call TRBJ1-1; 7 bases agree with TRBD1. CDR3 length equals 12 residues. V lost 4 bases, J lost 13 bases, and 10 bases stayed unmatched. Per germline, CDR1 SGHRS and CDR2 YFSETQ. The CDR3 here is CASSAGTDRRFF. Here the CDR3 DNA reads TGCGCCAGCAGCGCAGGGACAGATCGGCGTTTCTTT.

The chain combines TRBV3-1 (or the pseudogene TRBV3-2) with TRBJ2-3; TRBD2 aligns across 13 bases. Germline CDR1 and CDR2: LGHDT and YNNKEL (reference sequence). V lost 8 bases, J lost 4 bases, and 6 bases stayed unmatched. The length of the CDR3 is 15 residues. CDR3 in DNA: TGTGCCAGCGGGACTAGCGGGGCAAGGCCAGATACGCAGTATTTT. Translating gives CASGTSGARPDTQYF.

The chain employs TRBV30 and TRBJ1-2; TRBD1 agrees at 10 bases. The ends lost 4 bases at V and 4 bases at J; junction bases unmatched: 6. The CDR3 has 14 residues. Per the germline V gene, CDR1 is GTSNPN and CDR2 is SVGIG (reference sequence). Written as DNA, the CDR3 is TGTGCCTGGAAGGGACAGGGGCTTCGCTATGGCTACACCTTC. The encoded protein is CAWKGQGLRYGYTF. Supplemented by reference TRBV30 and TRBJ1-2, the full variable domain reads SQTIHQWPATLVQPVGSPLSLECTVEGTSNPNLYWYRQAAGRGLQLLFYSVGIGQISSEVPQNLSASRPQDRQFILSSKKLLLSDSGFYLCAWKGQGLRYGYTFGSGTRLTVV.